A selection of T cell receptor beta chains follows, all from one sample in a study of lymphopenia after photon versus proton radiotherapy. Clones were read by immunoSEQ multiplex PCR, and TCRdb kept only the in-frame ones, dropping some. The repertoire has 14,000 or so clones, 82% of them found once; the top ten carry 25% to 30%. Here the sequenced sample was peripheral blood, taken from a patient treated with photon-based radiotherapy. Every receptor here comes from a man aged 50 to 60 with gastric cancer. Both conserved end residues are part of each CDR3. Each record gives: D gene, clone size, V gene, J gene, CDR3 DNA, CDR3 protein. A D gene is named only where the DNA matches it firmly. Clone size is not always given. Where it is, it says once, few, many or a class for expanded clones.

TRBD1	.	TRBV19	TRBJ1-2	TGTGCCAGTAGTATCCGGACAGGGACTAACTATGGCTACACCTTC	CASSIRTGTNYGYTF
TRBD1	.	TRBV2	TRBJ1-2	TGTGCCAGCAGCGCACAGGGGAGGAACTATGGCTACACCTTC	CASSAQGRNYGYTF
TRBD1	.	TRBV7-8	TRBJ2-2	TGTGCCAGCAGCTTCGGGACAGTACAGAACACCGGGGAGCTGTTTTTT	CASSFGTVQNTGELFF
.	.	TRBV5-4	TRBJ2-3	TGTGCCAGCAGCGAGTATCGAAGGGATACGCAGTATTTT	CASSEYRRDTQYF
TRBD1	once	TRBV19	TRBJ1-2	TGTGCCAGTAGTATTAGGGACAGGGGCTATGGCTACACCTTC	CASSIRDRGYGYTF
.	.	TRBV4-2	TRBJ1-3	TGTGCCAGCAGCCAAAGGATGGGGGACTCTGGAAACACCATATATTTT	CASSQRMGDSGNTIYF
.	.	TRBV4-1	TRBJ2-1	TGCGCCAGCAGCCAAATCGGGATCCACAATGAGCAGTTCTTC	CASSQIGIHNEQFF
.	once	TRBV29-1	TRBJ2-2	TGCAGCGTTCAAAGGGGGGCAGGGTCGAACACCGGGGAGCTGTTTTTT	CSVQRGAGSNTGELFF
TRBD2	.	TRBV6-1	TRBJ2-1	TGTGCCAGCAGTGAACCGGGGCGGGGACTACTTCCCGATGAGCAGTTCTTC	CASSEPGRGLLPDEQFF
.	.	TRBV7-8	TRBJ2-3	TGTGCCAGCAGCTTAGGTCATCGCGGGTACTCAGACACAGATACGCAGTATTTT	CASSLGHRGYSDTDTQYF
.	.	TRBV5-1	TRBJ2-1	TGCGCCAGCAGCTCTCCTCGGGACTCCTACAATGAGCAGTTCTTC	CASSSPRDSYNEQFF
.	.	TRBV5-1	TRBJ2-2	TGCGCCAGCAGCTTATCTTCACTGCTAAACACCGGGGAGCTGTTTTTT	CASSLSSLLNTGELFF
TRBD1	.	TRBV2	TRBJ2-3	TGTGCCAGCATCCGACCCTGGGACAGGGGGGGAGCGCAGTATTTT	CASIRPWDRGGAQYF
.	.	TRBV7-2	TRBJ2-2	TGTGCCAGCAGCTTAGATGCGGATCTATACACCGGGGAGCTGTTTTTT	CASSLDADLYTGELFF
TRBD2	.	TRBV4-2	TRBJ2-5	TGTGCCAGCAGCGTACATACTAGCGGGCAAGAGACCCAGTACTTC	CASSVHTSGQETQYF
.	few	TRBV25-1	TRBJ1-6	TGTGCCAGCAGTGGGAAGGGGGATTCACCCCTCCACTTT	CASSGKGDSPLHF
.	.	TRBV21-1	TRBJ2-1	TGTGCCAGCAGCAAAGGCCCAGCGGGGGCCCACAATGAGCAGTTCTTC	CASSKGPAGAHNEQFF
.	.	TRBV19	TRBJ2-2	TGTGCCAGTAGTGCCCCGGGAGCCGGGGAGCTGTTTTTT	CASSAPGAGELFF
TRBD1	.	TRBV19	TRBJ1-1	TGTGCCAGTAGTTCGAGACAGGGGAGACGTGAAGCTTTCTTT	CASSSRQGRREAFF
.	once	TRBV7-8	TRBJ2-1	TGTGCCAGCAGCTTAGCCGCAGAAATTTACAATGAGCAGTTCTTC	CASSLAAEIYNEQFF
.	few	TRBV12-5	TRBJ2-3	TGTGCTAGTGGTTTGGTGAACGACGGGGCCGCACACACAGATACGCAGTATTTT	CASGLVNDGAAHTDTQYF
.	few	TRBV6-5	TRBJ2-6	TGTGCCAGCAGTTACGCCGGAGGGTATGGGGCCAACGTCCTGACTTTC	CASSYAGGYGANVLTF
.	.	TRBV18	TRBJ2-1	TGTGCCAGCTCACCTACAGCCGACAATGAGCAGTTCTTC	CASSPTADNEQFF
TRBD1	.	TRBV18	TRBJ2-2	TGTGCCAGCTCACCGGGACAGGGAAACACCGGGGAGCTGTTTTTT	CASSPGQGNTGELFF
.	.	TRBV29-1	TRBJ1-1	TGCAGCGTGGTCGGACAGCGGAACACTGAAGCTTTCTTT	CSVVGQRNTEAFF
TRBD1	.	TRBV5-8	TRBJ2-7	TGTGCCAGCAGCGGCCGGAGACAGGGGAGGTACGAGCAGTACTTC	CASSGRRQGRYEQYF
.	.	TRBV11-3	TRBJ2-7	TGTGCCAGCAGCCCCGGTTGGGGGAGTGCACTCGAGCAGTACTTC	CASSPGWGSALEQYF
.	.	TRBV11-2	TRBJ2-3	TGTGCCAGCAGCTTCTATAGGGAACGAGATACGCAGTATTTT	CASSFYRERDTQYF
.	.	TRBV19	TRBJ1-1	TGTGCCAGTAGTATTGGAGGGTACACTGAAGCTTTCTTT	CASSIGGYTEAFF
TRBD1	.	TRBV7-9	TRBJ2-5	TGTGCCAGCAGCCCGGGACAGTTCATGCAAGAGACCCAGTACTTC	CASSPGQFMQETQYF
.	few	TRBV6-5	TRBJ2-5	TGTGCCAGCAGTTACCTAGCTGAGGAGACCCAGTACTTC	CASSYLAEETQYF
.	.	TRBV7-2	TRBJ2-4	TGTGCCAGCAGCCCGACGTACGGAAACATTCAGTACTTC	CASSPTYGNIQYF
.	.	TRBV29-1	TRBJ1-1	TGCAGCGTTGATGGGGGTAACACTGAAGCTTTCTTT	CSVDGGNTEAFF
.	.	TRBV14	TRBJ2-1	TGTGCCAGCAGCCAAGATATGGGGACTGAGCAGTTCTTC	CASSQDMGTEQFF
.	.	TRBV2	TRBJ1-2	TGTGCCTCAATAAGGAGGACCGACAGGAGGACTAACTATGGCTACACCTTC	CASIRRTDRRTNYGYTF
TRBD2	.	TRBV6-4	TRBJ2-3	TGTGCCAGCAGTGACGCCAGCGGGGAGGCAGATACGCAGTATTTT	CASSDASGEADTQYF
.	.	TRBV11-2	TRBJ2-5	TGTGCCAGCAGCTTAGTTCGCCAGGCCGTGACCCAGTACTTC	CASSLVRQAVTQYF
.	.	TRBV5-1	TRBJ1-2	TGCGCCAGCAGCTTAGGGGCGCGATATGGCTACACCTTC	CASSLGARYGYTF
TRBD1	.	TRBV27	TRBJ2-2	TGTGCCAGCAGAACGGGACAGGGGGACACCGGGGAGCTGTTTTTT	CASRTGQGDTGELFF
.	.	TRBV5-1	TRBJ1-2	TGCGCCACCTCCGACAGTCAAGTGGGCTACACCTTC	CATSDSQVGYTF